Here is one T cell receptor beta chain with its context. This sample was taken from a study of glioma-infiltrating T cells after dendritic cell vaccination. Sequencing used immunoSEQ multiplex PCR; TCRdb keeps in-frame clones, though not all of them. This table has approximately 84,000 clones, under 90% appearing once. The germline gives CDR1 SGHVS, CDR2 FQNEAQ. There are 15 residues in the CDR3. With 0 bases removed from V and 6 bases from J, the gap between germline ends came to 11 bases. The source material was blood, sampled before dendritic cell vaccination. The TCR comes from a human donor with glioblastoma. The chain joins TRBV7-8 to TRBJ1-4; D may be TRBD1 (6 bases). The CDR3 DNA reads TGTGCCAGCAGCTTAGCCAGGGGCGAGTATGAAAAACTGTTTTTT. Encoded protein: CASSLARGEYEKLFF.